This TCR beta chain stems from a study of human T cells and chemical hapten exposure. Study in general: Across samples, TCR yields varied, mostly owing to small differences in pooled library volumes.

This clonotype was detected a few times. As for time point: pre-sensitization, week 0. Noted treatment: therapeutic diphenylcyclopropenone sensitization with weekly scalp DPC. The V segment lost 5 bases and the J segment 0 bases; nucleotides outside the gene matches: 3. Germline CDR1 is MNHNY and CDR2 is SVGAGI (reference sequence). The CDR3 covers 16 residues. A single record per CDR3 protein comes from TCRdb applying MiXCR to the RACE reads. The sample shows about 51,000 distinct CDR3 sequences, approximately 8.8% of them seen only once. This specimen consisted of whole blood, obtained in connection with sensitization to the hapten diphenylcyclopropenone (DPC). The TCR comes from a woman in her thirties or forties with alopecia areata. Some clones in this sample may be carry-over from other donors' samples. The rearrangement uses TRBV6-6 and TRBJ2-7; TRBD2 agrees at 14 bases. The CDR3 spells CASSQGTSGGSYEQYF. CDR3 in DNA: TGTGCCAGCAGTCAAGGGACTAGCGGGGGCTCCTACGAGCAGTACTTC.